Listed below are T cell receptor beta chains from one sample, sequenced in a study of human T cells and chemical hapten exposure. TCRdb analysed the RACE reads with MiXCR anew, one entry per CDR3 protein. The table has roughly 82,000 distinct CDR3 sequences, 12% seen once. This material consisted of whole blood, taken in connection with sensitization to the hapten diphenylcyclopropenone (DPC). The receptors come from a woman aged 55-75 years with alopecia areata. Some clones in this sample may be carry-over from other donors' samples. CDR3s include the opening cysteine and the closing phenylalanine or tryptophan. Fields, in order: D gene, clone size, V gene, J gene, CDR3 DNA, CDR3 protein. A D gene is named only where the DNA matches it firmly. Size is omitted from some rows. Given values are once, few, many or a class for expanded clones.

NA	NA	TRBV9	TRBJ2-5	TGTGCCAGCAGCGTACAGGGGGAGACCCAGTACTTC	CASSVQGETQYF
NA	NA	TRBV6-5	TRBJ2-1	TGTGCCAGCAGTGCACGGACTGGAGCCTACAATGAGCAGTTCTTC	CASSARTGAYNEQFF
NA	few	TRBV30	TRBJ2-1	TGTGCCTGGAACCCTGTGGGGGGTGAGCAGTTCTTC	CAWNPVGGEQFF
TRBD2	NA	TRBV7-3	TRBJ2-7	TGTGCCAGCAGCCCTAGCGGGGGGGCTGGTGAGCAGTACTTC	CASSPSGGAGEQYF
TRBD2	NA	TRBV7-8	TRBJ2-7	TGTGCCAGCAGCCCACTAGCGGGGGGATACGAGCAGTACTTC	CASSPLAGGYEQYF
NA	NA	TRBV15	TRBJ1-6	TGTGCCACCTCCTTCTCTGGGGGGGTTTATTCACCCCTCCACTTT	CATSFSGGVYSPLHF
TRBD1	NA	TRBV2	TRBJ2-4	TGTGCCAGCAGTGAGCGACAGGGATACCAAAACATTCAGTACTTC	CASSERQGYQNIQYF
NA	NA	TRBV6-5	TRBJ2-1	TGTGCCAGCAGTTACTCGTTCCGGGATGAGCAGTTCTTC	CASSYSFRDEQFF
NA	NA	TRBV5-1	TRBJ1-1	TGCGCCAGCAGCTTGTCGGCCCTTGGGGGCACTGAAGCTTTCTTT	CASSLSALGGTEAFF
NA	few	TRBV12-3/TRBV12-4	TRBJ2-2	TGTGCCAGCAGTTTAGCGCGGGATTTCCAGGGACTGGCCGGGGAGCTGTTTTTT	CASSLARDFQGLAGELFF
NA	few	TRBV7-8	TRBJ1-5	TGTGCCAGCAGGGCCCAGACCAATCAGCCCCAGCATTTT	CASRAQTNQPQHF
NA	few	TRBV5-1	TRBJ1-1	TGCGCCAGCAGCTTGCTGCAGGCTGGAACTGAAGCTTTCTTT	CASSLLQAGTEAFF
NA	NA	TRBV7-8	TRBJ1-4	TGTGCCAGCAGCCCCTCGAATTTTCTGGAAAAACTGTTTTTT	CASSPSNFLEKLFF
NA	many	TRBV18	TRBJ1-2	TGTGCCAGCTCACCAATGGACTATGGCTACACCTTC	CASSPMDYGYTF
NA	NA	TRBV2	TRBJ2-7	TGTGCCAGCAGTGCGTCTATGCCTCTTGGGGAGCAGTACTTC	CASSASMPLGEQYF
TRBD1	many	TRBV29-1	TRBJ1-1	TGCAGCGTGGGACAGCCGAACACTGAAGCTTTCTTT	CSVGQPNTEAFF
NA	many	TRBV12-3/TRBV12-4	TRBJ1-1	TGTGCCAGCAGCCTAAGACAGCACACTGAAGCTTTCTTT	CASSLRQHTEAFF
TRBD2	NA	TRBV18	TRBJ2-1	TGTGCCAGCTCACCACGATCCCCGACTAGCGGGGACAATGAGCAGTTCTTC	CASSPRSPTSGDNEQFF
TRBD1	many	TRBV6-6	TRBJ2-2	TGTGCCAGCAGCTCCCGGGACAGCTACACCGGGGAGCTGTTTTTT	CASSSRDSYTGELFF
NA	few	TRBV4-1	TRBJ2-7	TGCGCCAGCAGCCAAGGGTGGGGTGAATCCTACGAGCAGTACTTC	CASSQGWGESYEQYF
NA	NA	TRBV5-5	TRBJ2-3	TGTGCCAGCAGCTTGGCCTTTATTCGCAGGATGATTGGTACGCAGTATTTT	CASSLAFIRRMIGTQYF
NA	NA	TRBV11-2	TRBJ1-1	TGTGTCAGCAGCGAGGGGAACAGGATCCCTGAAGCTTTCTTT	CVSSEGNRIPEAFF
TRBD2	few	TRBV20-1	TRBJ2-7	TGCAGTGCAGTACTAGCGCCAAGCTCCTACGAGCAGTACTTC	CSAVLAPSSYEQYF
TRBD2	NA	TRBV6-2/TRBV6-3	TRBJ2-3	TGTGCCAGCACCAGACTAGCCGAAGGGATCGATACGCAGTATTTT	CASTRLAEGIDTQYF
NA	few	TRBV9	TRBJ2-1	TGTGCCAGCAGCGTAGACCCAGACAGGCCCTACAATGAGCAGTTCTTC	CASSVDPDRPYNEQFF